This T cell receptor (beta chain) appears in the sequencing data of a study of liver allograft versus peripheral blood T cells. On the study more broadly: Blood and transplanted-liver T cell receptor repertoires from recipients were compared. General study points: Repertoires found inside liver allografts reportedly differed from T cell receptor repertoires in peripheral blood.

Of note for this clonotype: Its specificity is not known.

The germline CDR1 and CDR2 sequences are SGDLS and YYNGEE. The junction had 6 bases not matched to a gene; V was cut back by 3 bases and J by 0 bases. The CDR3 is made up of 18 amino acids. TCRdb recomputed calls from the reads with MiXCR, one row per CDR3 protein. This table has over 2,000 distinct CDR3 sequences, around a sixth appearing once. The rearrangement uses TRBV9 and TRBJ2-2; 12 nucleotides line up with TRBD2. The clonotype originates from a human patient who had a liver transplant. A subset of T cells may come from the graft donor. For the CDR3, the DNA is TGTGCCAGCAGCGCAGGACTAGCGGGGATGACGAACACCGGGGAGCTGTTTTTT. Translated: CASSAGLAGMTNTGELFF. Drawing the rest from reference TRBV9 and TRBJ2-2, the complete variable domain is DSGVTQTPKHLITATGQRVTLRCSPRSGDLSVYWYQQSLDQGLQFLIQYYNGEERAKGNILERFSAQQFPDLHSELNLSSLELGDSALYFCASSAGLAGMTNTGELFFGEGSRLTVL.